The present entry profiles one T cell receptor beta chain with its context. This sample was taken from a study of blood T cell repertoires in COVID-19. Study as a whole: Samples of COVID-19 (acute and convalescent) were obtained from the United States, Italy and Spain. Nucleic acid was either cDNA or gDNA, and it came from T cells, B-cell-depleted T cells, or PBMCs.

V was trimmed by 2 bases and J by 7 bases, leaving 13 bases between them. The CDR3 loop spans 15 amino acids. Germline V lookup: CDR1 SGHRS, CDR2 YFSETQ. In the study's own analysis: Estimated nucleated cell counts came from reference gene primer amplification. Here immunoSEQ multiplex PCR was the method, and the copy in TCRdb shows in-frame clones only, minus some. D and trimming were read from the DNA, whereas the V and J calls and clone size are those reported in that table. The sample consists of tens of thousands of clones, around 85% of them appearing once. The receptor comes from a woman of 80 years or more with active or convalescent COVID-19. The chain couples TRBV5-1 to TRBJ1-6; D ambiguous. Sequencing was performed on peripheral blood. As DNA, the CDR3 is TGCGCCAGCAGCTTAGGAGGCCCTCAAAATTCACCCCTCCACTTT. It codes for CASSLGGPQNSPLHF. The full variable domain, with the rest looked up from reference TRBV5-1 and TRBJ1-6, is KAGVTQTPRYLIKTRGQQVTLSCSPISGHRSVSWYQQTPGQGLQFLFEYFSETQRNKGNFPGRFSGRQFSNSRSEMNVSTLELGDSALYLCASSLGGPQNSPLHFGNGTRLTVT.